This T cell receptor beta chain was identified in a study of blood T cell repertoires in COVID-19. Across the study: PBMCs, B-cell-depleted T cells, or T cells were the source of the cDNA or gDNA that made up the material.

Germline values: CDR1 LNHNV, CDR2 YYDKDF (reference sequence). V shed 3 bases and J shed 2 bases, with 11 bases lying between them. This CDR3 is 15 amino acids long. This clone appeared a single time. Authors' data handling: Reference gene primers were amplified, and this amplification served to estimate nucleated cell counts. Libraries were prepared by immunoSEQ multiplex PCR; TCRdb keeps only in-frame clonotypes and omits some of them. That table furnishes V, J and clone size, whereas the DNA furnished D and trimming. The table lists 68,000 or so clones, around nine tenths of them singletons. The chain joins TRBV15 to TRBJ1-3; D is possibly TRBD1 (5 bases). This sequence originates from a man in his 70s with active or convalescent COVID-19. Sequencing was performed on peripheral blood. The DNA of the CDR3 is TGTGCCACCAGCAGGTACGACAGAACTGGAAACACCATATATTTT. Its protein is CATSRYDRTGNTIYF.